The entry that follows covers one T cell receptor beta chain sequence. Its antigen remains unidentified. CDR1 SQVTM and CDR2 ANQGSEA come from the germline V gene. The CDR3 runs to 12 residues. With 7 bases clipped from V and 6 bases from J, the junction kept 9 bases outside the gene matches. The PCR ran on 60 Vbeta and 13 Jbeta primers. The assay was immunoSEQ multiplex PCR, and TCRdb's table has in-frame clones only and misses some. This table has 85,000 to 100,000 clones, less than 80% appearing once. This specimen comes from a study of cytomegalovirus exposure and HLA in healthy donors. The study, taken as a whole, reports: A later look showed TCR association rates differing by HLA locus, highest for DRB1 and lowest for HLA-C.

The chain carries TRBV29-1 and TRBJ2-7; 7 bases match TRBD1. The sequence was collected from a woman aged 40 to 50 in good health and CMV-seropositive. Sequencing was carried out using PBMCs. The CDR3, as DNA: TGCAGCGCGACAGGGAATTTAGGCGAGCAGTACTTC. Translation gives CSATGNLGEQYF.